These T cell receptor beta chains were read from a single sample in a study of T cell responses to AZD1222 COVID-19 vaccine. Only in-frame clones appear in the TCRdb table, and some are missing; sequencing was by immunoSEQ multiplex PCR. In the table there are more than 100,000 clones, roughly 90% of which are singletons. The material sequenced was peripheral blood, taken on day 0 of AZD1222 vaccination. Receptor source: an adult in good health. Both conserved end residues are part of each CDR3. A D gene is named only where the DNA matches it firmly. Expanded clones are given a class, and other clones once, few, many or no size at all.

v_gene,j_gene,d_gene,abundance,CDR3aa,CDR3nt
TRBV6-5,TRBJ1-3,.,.,CASRNAGSSGNTIYF,TGTGCCAGCAGAAACGCCGGGAGCTCTGGAAACACCATATATTTT
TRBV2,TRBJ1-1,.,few,CASKTDNTEAFF,TGTGCCAGCAAGACAGATAACACTGAAGCTTTCTTT
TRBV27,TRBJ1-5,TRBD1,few,CASRGQGAGQPQHF,TGTGCCAGCAGGGGACAGGGGGCCGGACAGCCCCAGCATTTT
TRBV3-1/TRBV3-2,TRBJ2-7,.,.,CASSQVFYEQYF,TGTGCCAGCAGCCAAGTGTTCTACGAGCAGTACTTC
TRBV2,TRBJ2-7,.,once,CAGGQSSYEQYF,TGTGCCGGCGGACAGAGCTCCTACGAGCAGTACTTC
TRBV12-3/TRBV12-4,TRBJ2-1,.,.,CASSLDTRSGQFF,TGTGCCAGCAGCTTAGACACTAGATCCGGACAGTTCTTC
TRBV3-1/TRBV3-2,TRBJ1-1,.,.,CASSQGILAAEAFF,TGTGCCAGCAGCCAAGGAATCCTAGCCGCTGAAGCTTTCTTT
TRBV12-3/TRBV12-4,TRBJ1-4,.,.,CASTPGSGEKLFF,TGTGCCAGCACCCCGGGGTCTGGGGAAAAACTGTTTTTT
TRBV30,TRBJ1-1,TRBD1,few,CAWTRDRPQHTFF,TGTGCCTGGACACGGGACAGGCCGCAACACACTTTCTTT
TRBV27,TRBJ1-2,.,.,CASSRLGVYGYTF,TGTGCCAGCAGTCGACTGGGAGTCTATGGCTACACCTTC
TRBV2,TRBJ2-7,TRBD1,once,CASSGTGTGSYYEQYF,TGTGCCAGCAGTGGAACCGGGACAGGCAGTTACTACGAGCAGTACTTC
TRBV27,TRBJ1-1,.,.,CASSGTVNTEAFF,TGTGCCAGCAGTGGGACCGTGAACACTGAAGCTTTCTTT
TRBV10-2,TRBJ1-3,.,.,CASRTSGSSGNTIYF,TGCGCCAGCAGGACTTCAGGGAGCTCTGGAAACACCATATATTTT
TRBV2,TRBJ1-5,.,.,CASSVSLYSNQPQHF,TGTGCCAGCAGTGTGTCACTTTATAGCAATCAGCCCCAGCATTTT
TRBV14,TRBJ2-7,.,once,CASWDSPYEQYF,TGTGCCAGCTGGGACTCCCCCTACGAGCAGTACTTC
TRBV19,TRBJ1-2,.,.,CASRNREANYGYTF,TGTGCCAGTAGAAACAGGGAAGCTAACTATGGCTACACCTTC
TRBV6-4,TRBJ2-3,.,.,CASSDSRGGTDTQYF,TGTGCCAGCAGTGACTCGCGGGGAGGCACAGATACGCAGTATTTT
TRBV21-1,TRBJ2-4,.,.,CASSRGRGWDKNIQYF,TGTGCCAGCAGCAGGGGCAGGGGCTGGGACAAAAACATTCAGTACTTC
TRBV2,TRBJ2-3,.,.,CASSEDSQDTQYF,TGTGCCAGCAGTGAAGACTCCCAGGATACGCAGTATTTT
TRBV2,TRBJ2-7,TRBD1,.,CASSDGQGSYEQYF,TGTGCCAGCAGTGACGGACAGGGTAGCTACGAGCAGTACTTC
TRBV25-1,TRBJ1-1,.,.,CASSLTGNTEAFF,TGTGCCAGCAGTTTAACGGGAAACACTGAAGCTTTCTTT
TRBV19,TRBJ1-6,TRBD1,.,CASTGAKGAPRSYNSPLHF,TGTGCCAGTACCGGGGCCAAGGGGGCGCCTAGGTCCTATAATTCACCCCTCCACTTT
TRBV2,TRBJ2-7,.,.,CASRGTSYEQYF,TGTGCCAGCAGGGGGACCTCCTACGAGCAGTACTTC
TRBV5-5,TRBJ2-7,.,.,CASSAQGRGSSYEQYF,TGTGCCAGCAGCGCACAGGGGCGCGGGAGCTCCTACGAGCAGTACTTC
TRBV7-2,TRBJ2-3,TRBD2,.,CARLTSGTRTDTQYF,TGTGCCAGACTAACTAGCGGGACTCGCACAGATACGCAGTATTTT
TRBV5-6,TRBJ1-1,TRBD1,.,CASSPGQGAPTEAFF,TGTGCCAGCAGCCCAGGACAGGGGGCGCCCACTGAAGCTTTCTTT
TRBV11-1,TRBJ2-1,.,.,CASSSTDRSSYNEQFF,TGTGCCAGCAGCTCGACAGACAGGAGCTCCTACAATGAGCAGTTCTTC
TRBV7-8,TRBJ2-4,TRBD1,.,CASSADRDKNIQYF,TGTGCCAGCAGCGCGGACAGGGACAAAAACATTCAGTACTTC
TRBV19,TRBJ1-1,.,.,CATSDGKGKAFF,TGTGCCACCTCTGATGGAAAGGGAAAAGCTTTCTTT
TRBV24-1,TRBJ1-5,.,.,CATSDYRDNQPQHF,TGTGCCACCAGTGACTACAGGGACAATCAGCCCCAGCATTTT
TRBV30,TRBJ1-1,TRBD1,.,CAWATGVHSTEAFF,TGTGCCTGGGCTACAGGGGTTCACTCGACTGAAGCTTTCTTT
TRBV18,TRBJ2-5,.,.,CASSDSGQETQYF,TGTGCCAGCTCAGACAGCGGGCAAGAGACCCAGTACTTC
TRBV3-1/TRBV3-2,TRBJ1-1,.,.,CASSQEGAVMNTEAFF,TGTGCCAGCAGCCAAGAGGGGGCAGTTATGAACACTGAAGCTTTCTTT
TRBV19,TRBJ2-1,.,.,CASSISTGMGYNEQFF,TGTGCCAGTAGTATATCCACAGGGATGGGCTACAATGAGCAGTTCTTC
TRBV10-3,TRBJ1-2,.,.,CAISMTGASHGYTF,TGTGCCATCAGCATGACAGGAGCCAGCCATGGCTACACCTTC
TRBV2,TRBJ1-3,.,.,CASSQGNRAGNTIYF,TGTGCCAGCAGCCAGGGTAATCGTGCTGGAAACACCATATATTTT
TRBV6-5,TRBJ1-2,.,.,CASSSVGKRAQGYTF,TGTGCCAGCAGTTCGGTAGGCAAAAGGGCCCAGGGCTACACCTTC
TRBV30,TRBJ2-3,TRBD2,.,CAWSGLAGGSTDTQYF,TGTGCCTGGAGCGGACTAGCGGGGGGTAGCACAGATACGCAGTATTTT
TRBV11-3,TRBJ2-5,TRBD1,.,CASSRRGRPQETQYF,TGTGCCAGCAGCCGCAGGGGGCGCCCCCAAGAGACCCAGTACTTC
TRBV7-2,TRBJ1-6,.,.,CASSLGGANTPLHF,TGTGCCAGCAGCTTGGGGGGCGCGAATACACCCCTCCACTTT
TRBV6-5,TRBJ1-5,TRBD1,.,CASSSTGVQPQHF,TGTGCCAGCAGTTCCACAGGGGTCCAGCCCCAGCATTTT
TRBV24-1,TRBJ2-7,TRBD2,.,CATSDLGTSSYEQYF,TGTGCCACCAGTGACCTCGGGACTAGCTCCTACGAGCAGTACTTC
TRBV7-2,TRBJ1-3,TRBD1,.,CASSSTGTSGNTIYF,TGTGCCAGCAGTTCGACAGGGACGTCTGGAAACACCATATATTTT
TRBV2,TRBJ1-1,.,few,CASRQQGATTNTEAFF,TGTGCCAGCAGGCAACAGGGAGCAACTACGAACACTGAAGCTTTCTTT
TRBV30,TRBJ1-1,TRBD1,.,CAWSATGGSEAFF,TGTGCCTGGAGTGCCACAGGGGGCTCTGAAGCTTTCTTT
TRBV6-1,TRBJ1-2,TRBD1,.,CASSEDRVPNYGYTF,TGTGCCAGCAGTGAGGACAGGGTACCTAACTATGGCTACACCTTC
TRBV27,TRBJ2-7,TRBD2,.,CASKPGLALSYEQYF,TGTGCCAGCAAGCCGGGACTAGCGCTCTCCTACGAGCAGTACTTC
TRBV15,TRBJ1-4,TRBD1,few,CATSTRQGDEKLFF,TGTGCCACCAGCACCCGACAGGGGGATGAAAAACTGTTTTTT
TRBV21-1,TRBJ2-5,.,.,CASSGRTSSDQETQYF,TGTGCCAGCAGCGGACGGACTAGCAGTGACCAAGAGACCCAGTACTTC
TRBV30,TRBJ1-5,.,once,CAWSVRGNQPQHF,TGTGCCTGGAGTGTAAGGGGCAATCAGCCCCAGCATTTT
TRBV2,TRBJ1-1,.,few,CASSGSGPIRNTEAFF,TGTGCCAGCAGTGGGTCAGGGCCGATACGGAACACTGAAGCTTTCTTT
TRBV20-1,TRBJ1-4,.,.,CSAWVGEKLFF,TGCAGTGCTTGGGTGGGTGAAAAACTGTTTTTT
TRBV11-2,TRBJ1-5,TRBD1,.,CASSRGTGDRPQHF,TGTGCCAGCAGCAGAGGGACAGGGGATCGGCCCCAGCATTTT
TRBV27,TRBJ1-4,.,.,CASSLFPANWLFF,TGTGCCAGCAGTTTGTTTCCTGCGAATTGGCTGTTTTTT
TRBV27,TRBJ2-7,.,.,CASSPLSGRGFKQYF,TGTGCCAGCAGTCCCCTGAGTGGTCGAGGATTCAAGCAGTACTTC